A selection of T cell receptor beta chains follows, all from one sample in a study of T cell responses to AZD1222 COVID-19 vaccine. Generated by immunoSEQ multiplex PCR, the TCRdb table keeps only in-frame clones and is missing some. Of 110,000 or so clones in the sample, approximately 92% were seen once. The sample here was peripheral blood, taken 28 days after the second dose of the MenACWY control vaccine. All receptors come from an adult who received the MenACWY meningococcal vaccine as a control. Each CDR3 is given with its conserved first and last residue. Each record gives: D gene, clone size, J gene, V gene, CDR3 DNA, CDR3 protein. D genes are given only for firm matches. Clone size is not always given. Where it is, it says once, few, many or a class for expanded clones.

-	-	TRBJ1-4	TRBV2	TGTGCCAGCAGACGAGCGAATGAAAAACTGTTTTTT	CASRRANEKLFF
TRBD1	-	TRBJ1-1	TRBV4-3	TGCGCCAGCAGCCAAGATCGCGACAGGGACACTGAAGCTTTCTTT	CASSQDRDRDTEAFF
TRBD1	-	TRBJ1-6	TRBV5-1	TGCGCCAGCAGCCGCGGACAGGGTGGAAATTCACCCCTCCACTTT	CASSRGQGGNSPLHF
-	once	TRBJ1-2	TRBV7-2	TGTGCCAGCAGCTTAGCGCCCCGAGATGGCTACACCTTC	CASSLAPRDGYTF
TRBD1	-	TRBJ1-5	TRBV27	TGTGCCAGGAGACAGGGGCCCCATCAGCCCCAGCATTTT	CARRQGPHQPQHF
TRBD1	-	TRBJ1-6	TRBV28	TGTGCCAGCAGTTCACTTGGACAGGATTATAATTCACCCCTCCACTTT	CASSSLGQDYNSPLHF
TRBD2	-	TRBJ2-2	TRBV7-9	TGTGCCAGCAGCTTGATGGGACTAGCGGGCGGGGAGCTGTTTTTT	CASSLMGLAGGELFF
-	-	TRBJ2-3	TRBV7-3	TGTGCCAGCAGCTTAACAGGTGGCACAGATACGCAGTATTTT	CASSLTGGTDTQYF
TRBD1	-	TRBJ2-1	TRBV18	TGTGCCAGCTCACCACCCGGGACAGGTATTGTGCAGTTCTTC	CASSPPGTGIVQFF
-	-	TRBJ1-1	TRBV28	TGTGCCAGCAGACAGGGCACTGAAGCTTTCTTT	CASRQGTEAFF
TRBD2	-	TRBJ2-5	TRBV6-5	TGTGCCTGCAAGAATCAGCGGGGGGGAGTTGAGACCCAGTACTTC	CACKNQRGGVETQYF
-	-	TRBJ2-7	TRBV2	TGTGCCAGCAGTGAGGGACATTCCTACGAGCAGTACTTC	CASSEGHSYEQYF
-	-	TRBJ2-2	TRBV7-9	TGTGCCAGCAACCGGGACACCGGGGAGCTGTTTTTT	CASNRDTGELFF
TRBD1	-	TRBJ1-1	TRBV6-5	TGTGCCAGCAGTTACTCCAACAGGGGGGTTGAAGCTTTCTTT	CASSYSNRGVEAFF
TRBD1	-	TRBJ1-4	TRBV6-5	TGTGCCAGCATTAAGGACAGGGGGAGTGAAAAACTGTTTTTT	CASIKDRGSEKLFF
TRBD2	-	TRBJ2-3	TRBV2	TGTGCCAGCAGCCTTAGCGGGGTTAGCACAGATACGCAGTATTTT	CASSLSGVSTDTQYF
TRBD2	-	TRBJ2-3	TRBV6-1	TGTGCCAGCAGTGAAGAGGCTAGCGGGAGATATACGCAGTATTTT	CASSEEASGRYTQYF
-	-	TRBJ2-7	TRBV29-1	TGCAGCGTTGAGCCAGGGGGGGACTACGAGCAGTACTTC	CSVEPGGDYEQYF
TRBD1	once	TRBJ2-1	TRBV19	TGTGCCAGTAGCATGGGACAGAACTCCTACAATGAGCAGTTCTTC	CASSMGQNSYNEQFF
TRBD2	-	TRBJ2-2	TRBV15	TGTGCCACCAGCCGGGGACTAGTTGCCGGGGAGCTGTTTTTT	CATSRGLVAGELFF
-	-	TRBJ2-1	TRBV5-4	TGTGCCAGCAGCTCGTCTCTAGGGCGCAATGAGCAGTTCTTC	CASSSSLGRNEQFF
-	-	TRBJ2-7	TRBV28	TGTGCCAGCAGTCCAGGTTCCTACGAGCAGTACTTC	CASSPGSYEQYF
-	-	TRBJ1-5	TRBV27	TGTGCCAGCAGTTCACGGACAGATCAGCCCCAGCATTTT	CASSSRTDQPQHF
-	-	TRBJ2-6	TRBV5-4	TGTGCCAGCAGCTTCCCTGAGGGGTCTGGGGCCAACGTCCTGACTTTC	CASSFPEGSGANVLTF
-	-	TRBJ1-2	TRBV6-2/TRBV6-3	TGTGCCAGCAGTGCGGCCGGCCGGAACTATGGCTACACCTTC	CASSAAGRNYGYTF
-	-	TRBJ2-4	TRBV28	TGTGCCAGCAGTCCCCCCCTCGGGCAGGTAGCCAAAAACATTCAGTACTTC	CASSPPLGQVAKNIQYF
-	-	TRBJ1-1	TRBV4-1	TGCGCCAGCAGCCGACAAGCGGGGGACACTGAAGCTTTCTTT	CASSRQAGDTEAFF
TRBD1	-	TRBJ1-5	TRBV12-3/TRBV12-4	TGTGCCAGCGGGGACAGGAATCAGCCCCAGCATTTT	CASGDRNQPQHF
TRBD2	-	TRBJ2-1	TRBV4-2	TGTGCCAGCAGCCAAGTTGATTCTAGCGGTTACAATGAGCAGTTCTTC	CASSQVDSSGYNEQFF
-	-	TRBJ1-2	TRBV4-3	TGCGCCAGCAGCGCAATGGGGTGGGGGGGCGCTTGGATAAACTATGGCTACACCTTC	CASSAMGWGGAWINYGYTF
TRBD2	-	TRBJ2-1	TRBV7-8	TGTGCCAGCAGCCGATCCTTCGGGACTAGCGGGAGGAATGAGCAGTTCTTC	CASSRSFGTSGRNEQFF
-	-	TRBJ1-1	TRBV6-6	TGTGCCAGCAGACGGACGGAGGTAGAGACTGAAGCTTTCTTT	CASRRTEVETEAFF
TRBD2	-	TRBJ2-5	TRBV4-2	TGTGCCAGCAGCCAAAGCCGGGGGGGACAAGAGACCCAGTACTTC	CASSQSRGGQETQYF
-	-	TRBJ2-2	TRBV6-5	TGTGCCAGCCTAAGCCCCGGGGAGCTGTTTTTT	CASLSPGELFF
-	-	TRBJ1-2	TRBV27	TGTGCCAGCAGCCTACAGGGAGGGCCCTCCTATGGCTACACCTTC	CASSLQGGPSYGYTF
-	-	TRBJ2-7	TRBV20-1	TGCAGTGCTAGTCAAGCGGCCCCTCGGGAGCAGTACTTC	CSASQAAPREQYF
-	-	TRBJ1-1	TRBV27	TGTGCCAGCAGTTTATCAGTGAACACTGAAGCTTTCTTT	CASSLSVNTEAFF
-	-	TRBJ2-1	TRBV19	TGTGCCAGTAGTATTTGGGCAGGGAGCTCCTACAATGAGCAGTTCTTC	CASSIWAGSSYNEQFF
TRBD2	-	TRBJ2-1	TRBV27	TGTGCCAGCAGTTTACGGCGGGAGACGGCCAATGAGCAGTTCTTC	CASSLRRETANEQFF
TRBD2	-	TRBJ2-1	TRBV28	TGTGCCAGCAGTGGATCAGCTAGCGGCTCCTACAATGAGCAGTTCTTC	CASSGSASGSYNEQFF
-	-	TRBJ1-1	TRBV7-9	TGTGCCAGCAGCGGGATGAACACTGAAGCTTTCTTT	CASSGMNTEAFF
-	few	TRBJ1-6	TRBV5-1	TGCGCCAGCAGCTTGGCAGGGGCCGGCAATTCACCCCTCCACTTT	CASSLAGAGNSPLHF
TRBD2	-	TRBJ2-2	TRBV4-1	TGCGCCAGCAGCCTGTGGCTAGCGGGAGGGCCAGCCGGGGAGCTGTTTTTT	CASSLWLAGGPAGELFF
-	-	TRBJ2-3	TRBV4-2	TGTGCCAGCAGCCAAGATTTGGGCGGGGCCACAGATACGCAGTATTTT	CASSQDLGGATDTQYF
TRBD1	-	TRBJ2-7	TRBV29-1	TGCAGCGCCCGGACAGGGGACTACTACGAGCAGTACTTC	CSARTGDYYEQYF
TRBD2	-	TRBJ2-1	TRBV5-6	TGTGCCAGCAGCTCCGGGACTAGCGACACCTACAATGAGCAGTTCTTC	CASSSGTSDTYNEQFF
TRBD2	-	TRBJ2-1	TRBV5-1	TGCGCCAGCAGCTTGTCGCCTAGCGGGGGGGCCGGAGAGCAGTTCTTC	CASSLSPSGGAGEQFF
-	-	TRBJ1-1	TRBV23-1	TGCGCCAGCAGTCAATCCTCCCCCGGGACTGAAGCTTTCTTT	CASSQSSPGTEAFF
-	-	TRBJ1-2	TRBV6-2/TRBV6-3	TGTGCCAGCAGTTACCCGGGACTCAACTATGGCTACACCTTC	CASSYPGLNYGYTF
TRBD2	-	TRBJ2-1	TRBV5-1	TGCGCCAGCAGCCCCGGGACTAGCGGGGGGCTGAGGGTCAATGAGCAGTTCTTC	CASSPGTSGGLRVNEQFF
TRBD2	-	TRBJ2-2	TRBV10-3	TGTGCCATCAGTGAAGTGCGGGGGGTCACGACCGGGGAGCTGTTTTTT	CAISEVRGVTTGELFF
-	-	TRBJ2-7	TRBV7-8	TGTGCCAGCAGCGGCTTCCACGGGAGCTACGAGCAGTACTTC	CASSGFHGSYEQYF
-	-	TRBJ1-5	TRBV28	TGTGCCAGCAGTTTACCGCCAGGGGCTGGCAATCAGCCCCAGCATTTT	CASSLPPGAGNQPQHF